This record looks at one TCR beta chain sequence and its context. Under the authors' procedure: Reference gene primer amplification gave nucleated cell count estimates. Sequencing used immunoSEQ multiplex PCR; TCRdb keeps in-frame clones, though not all of them. The D gene and trimming were derived from the DNA, and the V and J assignments and clone size from that table. The sample includes tens of thousands of clones, about 86% of them seen just once. These data are taken from a study of blood T cell repertoires in COVID-19. Study overall: Italy, Spain and the United States were the sources of the convalescent and acute COVID-19 samples. PBMCs, B-cell-depleted T cells, or T cells were the source of the cDNA or gDNA that made up the material.

Trimming removed 6 bases at V and 3 bases at J, with 18 bases between. Germline V gives CDR1 LGHDT, CDR2 YNNKEL (reference sequence). CDR3 size: 16 residues. The rearrangement links TRBV3-1 (or the pseudogene TRBV3-2) to TRBJ2-1, with D maybe TRBD1 (6 bases). The sample consisted of peripheral blood. The receptor's source is a man over 45 with active COVID-19. The CDR3 is CASSLVRDTIYNEQFF. In DNA, the CDR3 is TGTGCCAGCAGTCTAGTCCGGGACACAATCTACAATGAGCAGTTCTTC.